This TCR beta chain was identified during a study of OX40 agonist ivuxolimab in advanced cancers. Overall study findings and caveats: Expanded clones belonging to CD8+ T cells outnumbered, on average, those of CD4+.

The repertoire was sequenced with immunoSEQ multiplex PCR; TCRdb's copy has only in-frame clones and lacks some. The sample records over 55,000 clones, 70% to 90% being singletons. About this clone itself: Its target is not known.

The CDR3 covers 15 residues. The V and J ends lost 6 bases and 3 bases respectively, with 15 bases between them. The germline gives CDR1 MDHEN, CDR2 SYDVKM. The chain employs TRBV28 and TRBJ1-5; D perhaps matches TRBD1 (5 bases). The material sequenced was CD4+ or CD8+ T cells sorted from blood, taken in a trial of the OX40 agonist ivuxolimab. The TCR originated in an adult with an advanced solid tumor such as melanoma, head and neck, liver or kidney cancer. The CDR3 is CASSSGGPNNQPQHF. CDR3 in DNA: TGTGCCAGCAGCTCGGGGGGACCGAACAATCAGCCCCAGCATTTT.